The 29 T cell receptor beta chains reported below all come from one sample, sequenced in a study of siplizumab effects on memory and regulatory T cells. The protocol was immunoSEQ multiplex PCR, while the TCRdb copy is restricted to in-frame clones and leaves out a portion. The sample holds over 90,000 clones; roughly 92% are singletons and the top ten take 1% to 1.3%. The specimen was CD4+ T cells sorted from blood. Every receptor here comes from a human donor in good health.

The chain has TRBV7-9 and TRBJ2-4; the match to TRBD1 covers 9 bases. The J segment lost 8 bases and the V segment lost 3 bases, leaving 8 bases of the junction unmatched. The CDR3 covers 15 residues. CDR1 is SEHNR and CDR2 is FQNEAQ in the germline V gene (reference sequence). CDR3 residues: CASSFTGGGLDIQYF. CDR3 coding DNA: TGTGCCAGCAGCTTTACAGGGGGCGGGCTCGACATTCAGTACTTC.

The V call is TRBV10-3, the J call TRBJ2-5; D ambiguous. The germline V gene encodes CDR1 ENHRY and CDR2 SYGVKD. Between the trimmed V and J ends, which lost 0 bases and 4 bases, there was a span of 6 bases. The CDR3 is 13 residues long. CDR3 bases: TGTGCCATCAGTGAGTCGGCTTCAGAGACCCAGTACTTC. Translating gives CAISESASETQYF.

In this sample, this clone turned up once. V gene TRBV29-1 combines with J gene TRBJ1-2; D is possibly TRBD1 (5 bases). CDR3 size: 12 residues. Germline values: CDR1 SQVTM, CDR2 ANQGSEA. V lost 6 bases to trimming and J lost 10 bases, with 18 bases between them. CDR3 protein: CSVVLGTDDYTF. Written as DNA, the CDR3 is TGCAGCGTCGTGCTAGGGACGGATGACTACACCTTC.

The chain carries TRBV28 and TRBJ2-6; 9 nucleotides align to TRBD1. CDR3 length: 17 amino acids. Germline V gene data show CDR1 as MDHEN and CDR2 as SYDVKM. With 3 bases clipped from V and 2 bases from J, the junction kept 5 bases outside the gene matches. CDR3 protein: CASSFRDRVTGANVLTF. CDR3 nucleotides: TGTGCCAGCAGTTTCCGGGACAGGGTAACTGGGGCCAACGTCCTGACTTTC. The whole variable domain, remainder taken from reference TRBV28 and TRBJ2-6, is DVKVTQSSRYLVKRTGEKVFLECVQDMDHENMFWYRQDPGLGLRLIYFSYDVKMKEKGDIPEGYSVSREKKERFSLILESASTNQTSMYLCASSFRDRVTGANVLTFGAGSRLTVL.

This chain connects TRBV25-1 to TRBJ2-5; D might be TRBD1 (5 bases). Trimming pared 2 bases from V and 3 bases from J, leaving 7 bases between. Germline V CDR1 and CDR2: MGHDK, SYGVNS. This CDR3 spans 13 amino acids. The DNA of the CDR3 is TGTGCCAGCAGTGAACACAGGAAAGAGACCCAGTACTTC. Translating it yields CASSEHRKETQYF. Full variable domain (rest looked up from reference TRBV25-1 and TRBJ2-5): EADIYQTPRYLVIGTGKKITLECSQTMGHDKMYWYQQDPGMELHLIHYSYGVNSTEKGDLSSESTVSRIRTEHFPLTLESARPSHTSQYLCASSEHRKETQYFGPGTRLLVL.

The gene calls are TRBV6-1 and TRBJ1-1; no clear D. The CDR3 runs 11 residues. In germline, CDR1 is MNHNS, CDR2 SASEGT. Trimming pared 5 bases from V and 7 bases from J, leaving 8 bases between. CDR3 in amino acids: CASSKRGEAFF. CDR3 nucleotides: TGTGCCAGCAGTAAACGGGGTGAAGCTTTCTTT.

This chain links TRBV6-5 with TRBJ1-1, with D uncertain. This CDR3 has 12 amino acids. The germline V gene has CDR1 MNHEY and CDR2 SVGAGI. Between the trimmed V and J ends, which lost 2 bases and 7 bases, there was a span of 8 bases. For the CDR3, the DNA is TGTGCCAGCAGTTACAGGGAGGGTGAAGCTTTCTTT. This gives the protein CASSYREGEAFF.

This sequence joins TRBV2 and TRBJ2-7; 10 bases are shared with TRBD1. The germline V gene has CDR1 SNHLY and CDR2 FYNNEI. The CDR3 spans 13 residues. The ends lost 8 bases at V and 6 bases at J; junction bases unmatched: 7. The CDR3: CASGTGEDPEQYF. The CDR3 coding sequence is TGTGCCAGCGGGACAGGGGAAGACCCCGAGCAGTACTTC. Full variable domain (outside the CDR3, taken from reference TRBV2 and TRBJ2-7): EPEVTQTPSHQVTQMGQEVILRCVPISNHLYFYWYRQILGQKVEFLVSFYNNEISEKSEIFDDQFSVERPDGSNFTLKIRSTKLEDSAMYFCASGTGEDPEQYFGPGTRLTVT.

The V and J genes are TRBV6-6 and TRBJ2-2, with a tentative D call TRBD2 (6 bases). The CDR3 extends over 14 amino acids. V gave up 6 bases and J gave up 9 bases, with 17 bases separating them. Germline V gene lookup returns CDR1 MNHNY and CDR2 SVGAGI (reference sequence). Here the CDR3 reads CASSQMGRTRELFF. DNA of the CDR3: TGTGCCAGCAGCCAAATGGGCAGGACTAGGGAGCTGTTTTTT.

The genes are TRBV11-2 and TRBJ2-2; D may be TRBD1 (6 bases). The length of the CDR3 is 13 residues. V lost 8 bases and J lost 7, with 14 bases in between. Germline-derived CDR1 and CDR2 are SGHAT and FQNNGV. CDR3 region: CASRRQVIGELFF. In DNA, the CDR3 is TGTGCCAGCCGCCGACAGGTTATCGGGGAGCTGTTTTTT.

V is TRBV9 and J is TRBJ2-5, with a tentative D call TRBD1 (6 bases). The V and J ends lost 3 bases and 4 bases respectively, with 10 bases between them. CDR3 length: 13 residues. Per the germline V gene, CDR1 is SGDLS and CDR2 is YYNGEE. The CDR3 sequence is CASSAPGVETQYF. CDR3 nucleotides: TGTGCCAGCAGCGCCCCAGGGGTAGAGACCCAGTACTTC.

V is TRBV27 and J is TRBJ1-3; TRBD1 matches at 9 bases. CDR3 length: 14 residues. The germline CDR1 and CDR2 sequences are MNHEY and SMNVEV (reference sequence). V dropped 4 bases and J dropped 4; count of bases not matched to a gene: 2. CDR3 residues: CASSSTGGGNTIYF. In DNA form, the CDR3 reads TGTGCCAGCAGTTCAACAGGGGGCGGAAACACCATATATTTT.

The chain has TRBV7-2 and TRBJ2-7; D not certain. The CDR3 covers 15 residues. Between the trimmed V and J ends, which lost 1 base and 0 bases, there was a span of 10 bases. The germline gives CDR1 SGHTA, CDR2 FQGNSA. The CDR3 reads CASSLGPFASYEQYF. CDR3 nucleotides: TGTGCCAGCAGCTTAGGTCCGTTTGCCTCCTACGAGCAGTACTTC.

The gene calls are TRBV18 and TRBJ2-3, with D perhaps matching TRBD2 (6 bases). Germline CDR1 is KGHSH and CDR2 is LQKENI. Trimming took 5 bases from V and 0 from J, leaving 21 bases between them. This CDR3 contains 18 residues. The CDR3 is CASSLLPGGNASTDTQYF. The CDR3 DNA reads TGTGCCAGCTCATTACTTCCTGGCGGGAACGCTAGCACAGATACGCAGTATTTT.

The chain carries TRBV27 and TRBJ2-3; 7 nucleotides match TRBD2. Trimming took 3 bases from V and 3 from J; bases not matched to a gene: 18. The CDR3 runs to 19 residues. CDR1 is MNHEY and CDR2 is SMNVEV in the germline V gene (reference sequence). This CDR3 reads CASSLVGLAAQSGTDTQYF. The CDR3 DNA is TGTGCCAGCAGTTTGGTAGGTCTAGCGGCTCAGAGTGGGACAGATACGCAGTATTTT.

This clone appeared once. The chain carries TRBV7-8 and TRBJ2-7; 10 bases line up with TRBD2. Trimming took 4 bases from V and 1 from J; bases not matched to a gene: 10. Germline V gene sequence: CDR1 SGHVS, CDR2 FQNEAQ. There are 17 residues in the CDR3. The CDR3 spells CASSSVRGLAASYEQYF. In DNA, the CDR3 is TGTGCCAGCAGCTCCGTCCGAGGACTAGCGGCGTCCTACGAGCAGTACTTC.

The V and J genes are TRBV19 and TRBJ1-1, with D maybe TRBD1 (6 bases). V gave up 5 bases and J gave up 3 bases, with 16 bases separating them. The CDR3 length is 15 residues. From germline, CDR1 is LNHDA and CDR2 SQIVND (reference sequence). This chain's CDR3 is CASSSGTGIYTEAFF. The CDR3 DNA follows: TGTGCCAGTAGTTCTGGAACAGGGATTTACACTGAAGCTTTCTTT. Full variable domain (rest looked up from reference TRBV19 and TRBJ1-1): DGGITQSPKYLFRKEGQNVTLSCEQNLNHDAMYWYRQDPGQGLRLIYYSQIVNDFQKGDIAEGYSVSREKKESFPLTVTSAQKNPTAFYLCASSSGTGIYTEAFFGQGTRLTVV.

V is TRBV28 and J is TRBJ2-7; TRBD1 might be the D (6 bases). V was clipped by 7 bases and J by 3 bases, with 16 bases between them. Germline assignment: CDR1 MDHEN and CDR2 SYDVKM. The CDR3 has 14 amino acids. The CDR3 DNA is TGTGCCAGCAAAGGGGGTCTCTCGGGCTACGAGCAGTACTTC. It yields the protein CASKGGLSGYEQYF.

The genes are TRBV7-8 and TRBJ2-2, with TRBD1 matching 7 bases. The V gene's germline CDR1 is SGHVS and CDR2 FQNEAQ. The CDR3 sequence is 15 residues long. The J segment lost 5 bases and the V segment lost 2 bases, leaving 5 bases of the junction unmatched. CDR3 in DNA: TGTGCCAGCAGCTTAAAGGGGGCTAGAACCGGGGAGCTGTTTTTT. Its translation is CASSLKGARTGELFF.

This chain uses TRBV7-8 with TRBJ1-1; D remains unclear. The V end was cut by 4 bases, the J end by 0 bases, with 9 bases between. CDR3 size: 14 residues. CDR1 and CDR2 (germline): SGHVS, FQNEAQ. DNA of the CDR3: TGTGCCAGCAGCTCAGCTCTCATGAACACTGAAGCTTTCTTT. As protein: CASSSALMNTEAFF.

The chain carries TRBV6-1 and TRBJ2-7; 9 bases match TRBD2. The CDR3 sequence is 15 residues long. The V gene's germline CDR1 is MNHNS and CDR2 SASEGT. V trimming: 4 bases; J trimming: 2 bases; junction bases outside the gene matches: 6. Written as DNA, the CDR3 is TGTGCCAGCAGTGTTAGCGGGAGTGAGGCCTACGAGCAGTACTTC. Amino acids: CASSVSGSEAYEQYF.

The chain recombines TRBV5-2 with TRBJ2-7; the table names TRBD1, a call not compared with the DNA. TRBV5-2 represents a pseudogene. The CDR3 contains 17 residues. CDR3: CASSQKYSRDRGGEQYF. In nucleotides, the CDR3 is TGTGCCAGCAGCCAAAAATATTCCCGAGACAGGGGTGGGGAGCAGTACTTC.

The chain has TRBV6-5 and TRBJ2-7; 8 positions agree with TRBD1. Germline V gene data show CDR1 as MNHEY and CDR2 as SVGAGI. The CDR3 length is 15 residues. V gave up 8 bases and J gave up 4 bases; unmatched junction bases: 13. The CDR3 DNA reads as TGTGCCAGCGAGACAGGGGAAGACAGATCTTACGAGCAGTACTTC. Translation gives CASETGEDRSYEQYF.

The chain has TRBV5-1 and TRBJ1-1; 7 nucleotides line up with TRBD1. The CDR3 totals 14 residues. Trimming removed 1 base from V and 4 bases from J; junction bases left unmatched: 4. Germline V gene sequence: CDR1 SGHRS, CDR2 YFSETQ. The CDR3 sequence is CASSLQGVGTEAFF. CDR3 coding DNA: TGCGCCAGCAGCTTGCAGGGGGTGGGCACTGAAGCTTTCTTT.

This clone has only one observation. V usage is TRBV15 and J usage is TRBJ1-5, with D unclear. Germline assignment: CDR1 LNHNV and CDR2 YYDKDF (reference sequence). The CDR3 is made up of 16 amino acids. V was cut by 2 bases and J by 2 bases, with 13 bases left in between. For the CDR3, the DNA is TGTGCCACCAGCAGACGAAATGTTGGTCGCAATCAGCCCCAGCATTTT. Protein sequence: CATSRRNVGRNQPQHF.

This chain connects TRBV5-6 to TRBJ2-5, with 8 bases fitting TRBD2. CDR1 and CDR2 from the germline V gene are SGHDT and YYEEEE. Trimming cost V 2 bases and J 7 bases; bases outside gene matches: 4. The CDR3 spans 13 residues. The CDR3 reads CASSLSSGATQYF. Written as DNA, the CDR3 is TGTGCCAGCAGCTTAAGTAGCGGGGCGACCCAGTACTTC. Full variable domain (remainder filled in from reference TRBV5-6 and TRBJ2-5): DAGVTQSPTHLIKTRGQQVTLRCSPKSGHDTVSWYQQALGQGPQFIFQYYEEEERQRGNFPDRFSGHQFPNYSSELNVNALLLGDSALYLCASSLSSGATQYFGPGTRLLVL.

This chain uses TRBV6-5 with TRBJ2-7, with 8 positions matching TRBD1. The V segment lost 6 bases and the J segment 6 bases; nucleotides outside the gene matches: 7. The germline V gene has CDR1 MNHEY and CDR2 SVGAGI. CDR3 length: 13 amino acids. The CDR3 region has the DNA TGTGCCAGCAGCAGGACAGGGTTCTCCGAGCAGTACTTC. Amino acid sequence: CASSRTGFSEQYF.

This rearrangement joins TRBV18 to TRBJ1-1; D is undetermined. CDR1 KGHSH and CDR2 LQKENI come from the germline V gene. The CDR3 sequence is 13 residues long. V was trimmed by 3 bases and J by 1 base, leaving 6 bases between them. CDR3 bases: TGTGCCAGCTCACCTTCAGGGAACACTGAAGCTTTCTTT. Translation: CASSPSGNTEAFF. Filled out from reference TRBV18 and TRBJ1-1, the complete variable domain reads NAGVMQNPRHLVRRRGQEARLRCSPMKGHSHVYWYRQLPEEGLKFMVYLQKENIIDESGMPKERFSAEFPKEGPSILRIQQVVRGDSAAYFCASSPSGNTEAFFGQGTRLTVV.

The V gene is TRBV5-1, the J gene TRBJ1-3; D may be TRBD1 (5 bases). The CDR3 sequence is 16 residues long. Germline assignment: CDR1 SGHRS and CDR2 YFSETQ. The V end was cut by 4 bases, the J end by 7 bases, with 21 bases between. As DNA, the CDR3 is TGCGCCAGCAGCCCAATACCCGGGACCATGTGGAACACCATATATTTT. Its translation is CASSPIPGTMWNTIYF.